This T cell receptor (beta chain) was recovered during a study of blood T cell repertoires in COVID-19. TCRdb keeps only in-frame clones here, not all; method: immunoSEQ multiplex PCR. The data contain around 340,000 clones, around nine tenths of them singletons. After removal of 4 bases from V and 3 bases from J, the junction contained 9 bases not matched to a gene. The germline gives CDR1 MNHEY, CDR2 SMNVEV (reference sequence). The CDR3 runs 16 residues. Those designated as exposed participants met a COVID-19 case within 2 weeks before study entry. The TCR sequence derives from a woman aged 25 to 45 who had been exposed to COVID-19. The sample consisted of PBMCs or T cells enriched from blood (not recorded which). The chain is built from TRBV27 and TRBJ1-5; 7 bases match TRBD1. CDR3 sequence (DNA): TGTGCCAGCAGTTCGCAAAAGGGACAGCTCAATCAGCCCCAGCATTTT. Its protein is CASSSQKGQLNQPQHF.